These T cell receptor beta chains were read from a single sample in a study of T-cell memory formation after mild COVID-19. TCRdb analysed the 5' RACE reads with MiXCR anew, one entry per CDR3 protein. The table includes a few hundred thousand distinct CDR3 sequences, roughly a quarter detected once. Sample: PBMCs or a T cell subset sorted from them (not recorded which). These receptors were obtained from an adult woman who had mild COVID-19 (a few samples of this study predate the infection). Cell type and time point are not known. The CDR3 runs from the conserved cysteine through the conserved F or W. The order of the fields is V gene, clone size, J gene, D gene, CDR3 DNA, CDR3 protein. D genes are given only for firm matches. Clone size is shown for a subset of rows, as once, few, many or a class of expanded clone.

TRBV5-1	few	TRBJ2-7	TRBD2	TGCGCCAGCAGCTCGTCAGCGGGAGGGGAGCACGAGCAGTACTTC	CASSSSAGGEHEQYF
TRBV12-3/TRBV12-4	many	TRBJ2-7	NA	TGTGCCAGCAGCCAGGACCCGACATCCTCCTACGAGCAGTACTTC	CASSQDPTSSYEQYF
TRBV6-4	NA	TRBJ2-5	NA	TGTGCCAGCAGTGACAGGGCAAGCTCAGAGACCCAGTACTTC	CASSDRASSETQYF
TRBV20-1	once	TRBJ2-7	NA	TGCAGTGCTAGGTCGGGCCTGGAGCAGTACTTC	CSARSGLEQYF
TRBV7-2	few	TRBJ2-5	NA	TGTGCCAGCCGGGGGTTCCTCGGGTCGGAGACCCAGTACTTC	CASRGFLGSETQYF
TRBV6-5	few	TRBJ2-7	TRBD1	TGTGCCAGCAGTTACCAGGGACAGGGATGGGACGAGCAGTACTTC	CASSYQGQGWDEQYF
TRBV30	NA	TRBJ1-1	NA	TGTGCCTGGAGCCCAAGACGGAAGAACACTGAAGCTTTCTTT	CAWSPRRKNTEAFF
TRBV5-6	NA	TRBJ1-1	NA	TGTGCCAGCAGCACAGGGACAATGAACACTGAAGCTTTCTTT	CASSTGTMNTEAFF
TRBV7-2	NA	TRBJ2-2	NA	TGTGCCAGCACTCCGCAGACAAGGGGCACCGGGGAGCTGTTTTTT	CASTPQTRGTGELFF
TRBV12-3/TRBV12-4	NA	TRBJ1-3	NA	TGTGCCAGTTCCCAGGGAAACGGAAACACCATATATTTT	CASSQGNGNTIYF
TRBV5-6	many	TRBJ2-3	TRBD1	TGTGCCAGCAGCCCCGGGACCTGGGGACAGAGCACAGATACGCAGTATTTT	CASSPGTWGQSTDTQYF
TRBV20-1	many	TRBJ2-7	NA	TGCAGTGCTAGAGTAGGAGTTTACGAGCAGTACTTC	CSARVGVYEQYF
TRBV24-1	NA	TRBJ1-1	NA	TGTGCCACCAGAAGGGGGTCAGGGAACACTGAAGCTTTCTTT	CATRRGSGNTEAFF
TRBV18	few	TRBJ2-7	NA	TGTGCCAGCTCACCACCCGGGGACTACGAGCAGTACTTC	CASSPPGDYEQYF
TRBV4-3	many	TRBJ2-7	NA	TGCGCCAGCAGCCAAACCGGGACTTCCAGGAGCTCCTACGAGCAGTACTTC	CASSQTGTSRSSYEQYF
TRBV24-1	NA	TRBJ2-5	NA	TGTGCCACCAGTGATTACCAAGGGGGGACCCAGTACTTC	CATSDYQGGTQYF
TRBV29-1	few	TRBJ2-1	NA	TGCAGCGTTGATAGAGCCAGCACCAAGAAGCAGTTCTTC	CSVDRASTKKQFF
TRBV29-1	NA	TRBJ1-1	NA	TGCAGCGTTGAATCACTAACGTCGGGGGGGACTGAAGCTTTCTTT	CSVESLTSGGTEAFF
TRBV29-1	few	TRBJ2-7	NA	TGCAGCGTCGCCGGGGTGGACTCCCCCTACGAGCAGTACTTC	CSVAGVDSPYEQYF
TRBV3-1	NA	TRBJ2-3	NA	TGTGACAGCAGCCAAGTCGGAGATACGCAGTATTTT	CDSSQVGDTQYF
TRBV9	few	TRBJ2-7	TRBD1	TGTGCCAGCAGCGTAGACCTCAGGGGGCCCTACGAGCAGTACTTC	CASSVDLRGPYEQYF
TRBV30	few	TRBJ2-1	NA	TGTGCCTGGAGTTCGGACTACCTTTCCTACAATGAGCAGTTCTTC	CAWSSDYLSYNEQFF
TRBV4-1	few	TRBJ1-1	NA	TGCGCCAGCAGCCAAGGGGACGGAGCCGGAACTGAAGCTTTCTTT	CASSQGDGAGTEAFF